The clone carrying this TCR beta chain has more than one count but fewer than ten. With a J-beta primer mix and a sample-barcoded 5' primer, a second PCR ran about 6 to 11 cycles. TCRdb reprocessed the 5' RACE reads with MiXCR, giving one entry per CDR3 protein. The data hold approximately 940,000 distinct CDR3 sequences, with around 48% observed a single time. This record comes from a study of blood T cells in healthy people across ages. V dropped 5 bases and J dropped 8; count of bases not matched to a gene: 7. The CDR3 is made up of 14 amino acids. Germline V gives CDR1 MNHNY, CDR2 SVGAGI (reference sequence).

The chain combines TRBV6-6 with TRBJ1-2; 11 bases are shared with TRBD1. The sequencing sample was made of blood. This TCR came from a man aged 25 to 40 in good health. As DNA, the CDR3 is TGTGCCAGCAGTGGGGGGACAGGGGGAAGCGGCTACACCTTC. Protein: CASSGGTGGSGYTF.